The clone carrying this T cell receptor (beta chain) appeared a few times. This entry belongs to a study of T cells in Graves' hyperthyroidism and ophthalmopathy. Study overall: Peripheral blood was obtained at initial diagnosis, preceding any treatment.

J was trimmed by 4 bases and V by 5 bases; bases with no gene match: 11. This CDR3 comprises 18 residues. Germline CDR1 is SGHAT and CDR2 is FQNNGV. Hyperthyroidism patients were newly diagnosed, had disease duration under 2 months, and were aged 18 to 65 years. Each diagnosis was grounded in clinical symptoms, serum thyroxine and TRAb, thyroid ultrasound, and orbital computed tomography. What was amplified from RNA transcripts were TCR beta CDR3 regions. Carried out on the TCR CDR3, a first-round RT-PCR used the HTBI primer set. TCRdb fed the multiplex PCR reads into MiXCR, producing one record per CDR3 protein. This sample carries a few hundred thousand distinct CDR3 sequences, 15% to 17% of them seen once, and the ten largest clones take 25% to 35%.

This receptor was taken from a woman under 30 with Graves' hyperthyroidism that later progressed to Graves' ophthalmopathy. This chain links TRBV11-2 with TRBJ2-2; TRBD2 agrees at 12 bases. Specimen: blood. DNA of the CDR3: TGTGCCAGCAGCCCCCGGACTAGCGGGAACATTCTCACCGGGGAGCTGTTTTTT. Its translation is CASSPRTSGNILTGELFF.